This T cell receptor (beta chain) emerged from a study of shared clonotypes between healthy human individuals. Background on the study: Three plates were used per donor for CD4 naive, three for CD4 memory, two for CD8 naive and one for CD8 memory.

Using around 180 ng DNA, 30,000 or so T cell genomes, the sorted-subset replicate PCRs were run. Sequencing was performed with immunoSEQ multiplex PCR; in TCRdb, only in-frame clones are kept and a portion is missing. The sample comprises around 510,000 clones, approximately 95% of which are singletons, and about 0.06% rests with the top ten. General study points: Larger richness was generally estimated for naive than memory subsets. The four-donor shared clonotypes exceeded non-shared clonotypes in generation probability, with non-shared ones scoring lower.

About this clone: Its antigen is undetermined.

Trimming shortened V by 2 bases and J by 3 bases, and 4 bases separated the two germline ends. Looked up from germline, CDR1 is MNHNY and CDR2 is SVGAGI (reference sequence). There are 12 residues in the CDR3. J is TRBJ2-5 and V is TRBV6-6; D is undetermined. This clonotype originated in a woman aged 30 to 39 in good health. The sequenced sample was naive CD4+ T cells sorted from blood. Subset described: CD45RA+ positively selected. In DNA, the CDR3 is TGTGCCAGCAGTTACGGAAAAGAGACCCAGTACTTC. As protein: CASSYGKETQYF.